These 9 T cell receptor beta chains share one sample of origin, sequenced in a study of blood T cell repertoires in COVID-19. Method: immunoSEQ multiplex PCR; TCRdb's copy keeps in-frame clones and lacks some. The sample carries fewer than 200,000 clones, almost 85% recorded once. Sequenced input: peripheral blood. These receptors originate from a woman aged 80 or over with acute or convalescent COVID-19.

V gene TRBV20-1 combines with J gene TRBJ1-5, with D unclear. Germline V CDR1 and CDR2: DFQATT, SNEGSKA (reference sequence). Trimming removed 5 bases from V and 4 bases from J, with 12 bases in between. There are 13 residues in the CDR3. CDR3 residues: CSAGGRTNQPQHF. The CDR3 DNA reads TGCAGTGCTGGTGGACGGACTAATCAGCCCCAGCATTTT.

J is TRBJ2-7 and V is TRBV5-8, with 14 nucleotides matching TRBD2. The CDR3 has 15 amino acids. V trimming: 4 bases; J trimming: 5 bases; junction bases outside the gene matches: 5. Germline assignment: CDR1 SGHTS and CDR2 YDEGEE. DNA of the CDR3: TGTGCCAGCAGCCGGGGACTAGCGGGAGAGAACGAGCAGTACTTC. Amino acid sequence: CASSRGLAGENEQYF.

The CDR3 DNA follows: TGTGCCAGCAGTTACGCGGCAGGGTCCGGCAATGAGCAGTTCTTC. Translating it yields CASSYAAGSGNEQFF. The chain carries TRBV6-5 and TRBJ2-1; tentatively, D is TRBD1 (5 bases). Germline CDR1 and CDR2: MNHEY and SVGAGI. Trimming took 2 bases from V and 6 from J, leaving 14 bases between them. CDR3 length equals 15 residues.

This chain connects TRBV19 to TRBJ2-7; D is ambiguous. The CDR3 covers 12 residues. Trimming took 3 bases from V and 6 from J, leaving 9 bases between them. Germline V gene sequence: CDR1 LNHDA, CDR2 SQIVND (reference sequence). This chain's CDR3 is CASSILSGEQYF. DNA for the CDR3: TGTGCCAGTAGTATTCTCTCGGGCGAGCAGTACTTC.

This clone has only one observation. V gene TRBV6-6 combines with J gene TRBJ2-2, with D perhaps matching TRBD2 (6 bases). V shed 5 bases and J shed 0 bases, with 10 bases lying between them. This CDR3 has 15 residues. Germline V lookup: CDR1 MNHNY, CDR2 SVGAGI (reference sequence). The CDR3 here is CASSRDSPNTGELFF. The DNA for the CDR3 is TGTGCCAGCAGTCGGGACTCTCCGAACACCGGGGAGCTGTTTTTT.

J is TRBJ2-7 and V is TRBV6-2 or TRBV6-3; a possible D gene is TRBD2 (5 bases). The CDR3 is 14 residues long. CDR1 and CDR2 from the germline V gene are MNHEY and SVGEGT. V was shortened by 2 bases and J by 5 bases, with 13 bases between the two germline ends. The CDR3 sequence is CASSYGGRAHEQYF. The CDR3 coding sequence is TGTGCCAGCAGTTACGGTGGGAGAGCGCACGAGCAGTACTTC.

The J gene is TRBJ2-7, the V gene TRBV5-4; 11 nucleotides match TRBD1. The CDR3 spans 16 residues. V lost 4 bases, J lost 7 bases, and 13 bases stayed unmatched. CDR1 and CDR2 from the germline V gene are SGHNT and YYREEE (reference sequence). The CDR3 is CASSPGGTGGLEEQYF. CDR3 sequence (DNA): TGTGCCAGCAGCCCCGGCGGGACAGGGGGATTAGAGGAGCAGTACTTC.

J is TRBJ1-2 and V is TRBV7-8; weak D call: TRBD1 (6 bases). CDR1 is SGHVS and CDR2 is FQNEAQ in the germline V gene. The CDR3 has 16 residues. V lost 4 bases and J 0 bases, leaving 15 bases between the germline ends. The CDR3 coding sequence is TGTGCCAGCAGCTCAGAAGGGACACCAACTAACTATGGCTACACCTTC. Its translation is CASSSEGTPTNYGYTF.

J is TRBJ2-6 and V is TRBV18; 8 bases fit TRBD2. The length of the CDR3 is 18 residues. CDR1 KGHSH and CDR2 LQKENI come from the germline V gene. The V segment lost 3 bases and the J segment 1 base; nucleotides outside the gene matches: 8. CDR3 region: CASSPYAGGISGANVLTF. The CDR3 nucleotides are TGTGCCAGCTCACCCTATGCGGGAGGAATATCTGGGGCCAACGTCCTGACTTTC. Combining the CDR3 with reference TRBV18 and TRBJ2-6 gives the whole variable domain NAGVMQNPRHLVRRRGQEARLRCSPMKGHSHVYWYRQLPEEGLKFMVYLQKENIIDESGMPKERFSAEFPKEGPSILRIQQVVRGDSAAYFCASSPYAGGISGANVLTFGAGSRLTVL.